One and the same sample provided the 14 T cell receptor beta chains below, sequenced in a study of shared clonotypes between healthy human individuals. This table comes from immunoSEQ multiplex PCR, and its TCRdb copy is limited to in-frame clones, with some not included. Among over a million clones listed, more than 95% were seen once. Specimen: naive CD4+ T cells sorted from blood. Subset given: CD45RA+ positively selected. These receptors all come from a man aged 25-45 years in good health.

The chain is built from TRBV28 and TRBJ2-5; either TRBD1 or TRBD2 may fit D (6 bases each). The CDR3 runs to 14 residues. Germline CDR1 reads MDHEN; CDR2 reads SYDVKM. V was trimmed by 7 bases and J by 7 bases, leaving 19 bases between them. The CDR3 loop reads CASIQGGQGGTQYF. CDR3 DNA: TGTGCCAGCATCCAAGGGGGGCAGGGCGGGACCCAGTACTTC.

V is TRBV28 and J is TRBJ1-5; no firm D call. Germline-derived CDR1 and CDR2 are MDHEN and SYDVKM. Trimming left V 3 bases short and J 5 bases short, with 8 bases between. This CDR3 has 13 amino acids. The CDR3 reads CASSFSRDQPQHF. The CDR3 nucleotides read TGTGCCAGCAGTTTCTCGCGCGATCAGCCCCAGCATTTT.

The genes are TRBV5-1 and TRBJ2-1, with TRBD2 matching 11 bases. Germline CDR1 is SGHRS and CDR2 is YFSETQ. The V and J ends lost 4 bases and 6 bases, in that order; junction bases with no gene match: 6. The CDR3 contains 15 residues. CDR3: CASSVGLAGGNEQFF. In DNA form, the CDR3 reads TGCGCCAGCAGCGTCGGACTAGCGGGTGGCAATGAGCAGTTCTTC.

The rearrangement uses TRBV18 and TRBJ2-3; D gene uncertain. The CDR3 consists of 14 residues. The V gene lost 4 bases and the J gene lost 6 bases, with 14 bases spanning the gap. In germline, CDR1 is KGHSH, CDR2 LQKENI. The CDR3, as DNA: TGTGCCAGCTCACACAATCCCCTTGGGGATACGCAGTATTTT. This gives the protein CASSHNPLGDTQYF.

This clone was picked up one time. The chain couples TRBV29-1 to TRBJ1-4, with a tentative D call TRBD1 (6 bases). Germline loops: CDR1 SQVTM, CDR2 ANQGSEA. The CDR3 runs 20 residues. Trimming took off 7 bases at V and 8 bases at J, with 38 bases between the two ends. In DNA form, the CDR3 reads TGCAGCGCCGGGGGCAACCGGCGACCTGCAGGCAGGGGACTTGAAGAAAAACTGTTTTTT. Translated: CSAGGNRRPAGRGLEEKLFF.

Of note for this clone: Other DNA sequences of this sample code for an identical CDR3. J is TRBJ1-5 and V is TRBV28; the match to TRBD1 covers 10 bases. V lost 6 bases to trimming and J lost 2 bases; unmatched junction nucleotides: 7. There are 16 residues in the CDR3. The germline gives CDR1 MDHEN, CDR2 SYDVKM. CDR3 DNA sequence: TGTGCCAGCAGCCTCGCCGGGACAGGGGGCAATCAGCCCCAGCATTTT. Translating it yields CASSLAGTGGNQPQHF.

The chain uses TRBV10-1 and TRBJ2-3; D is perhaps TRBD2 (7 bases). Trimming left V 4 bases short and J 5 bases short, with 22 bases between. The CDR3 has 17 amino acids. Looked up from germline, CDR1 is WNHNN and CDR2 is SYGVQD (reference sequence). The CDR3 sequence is CASSGPAGGAHGDTQYF. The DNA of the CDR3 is TGCGCCAGCAGTGGGCCAGCTGGGGGGGCGCATGGAGATACGCAGTATTTT.

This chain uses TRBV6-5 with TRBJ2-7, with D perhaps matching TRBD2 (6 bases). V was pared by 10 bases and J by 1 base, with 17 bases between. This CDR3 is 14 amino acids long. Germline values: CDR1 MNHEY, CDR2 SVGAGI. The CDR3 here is CATRRPGDSYEQYF. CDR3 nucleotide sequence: TGTGCCACCCGCCGGCCGGGGGATTCCTACGAGCAGTACTTC.

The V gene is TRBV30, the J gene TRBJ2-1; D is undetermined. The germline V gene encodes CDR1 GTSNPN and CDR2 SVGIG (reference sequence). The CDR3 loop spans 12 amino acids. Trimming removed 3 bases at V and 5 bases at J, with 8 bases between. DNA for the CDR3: TGTGCCTGGAGCCCAGGCAACAATGAGCAGTTCTTC. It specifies CAWSPGNNEQFF.

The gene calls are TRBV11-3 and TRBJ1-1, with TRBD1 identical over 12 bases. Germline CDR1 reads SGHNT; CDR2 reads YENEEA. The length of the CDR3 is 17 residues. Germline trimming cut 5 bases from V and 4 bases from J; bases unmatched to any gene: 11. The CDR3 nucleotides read TGTGCCAGCAGCGGACGGAGGCCGGGACAGGGGGCCACTGAAGCTTTCTTT. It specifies CASSGRRPGQGATEAFF.

This chain's CDR3 is CASSLGVSSVGTDTQYF. The CDR3 DNA reads as TGTGCCAGCAGCTTAGGAGTGTCATCAGTGGGCACAGATACGCAGTATTTT. V and J are TRBV7-6 and TRBJ2-3; no definite D call. The CDR3 contains 17 residues. CDR1 is SGHVS and CDR2 is FNYEAQ in the germline V gene. V gave up 1 base and J gave up 1 base, with 15 bases separating them.

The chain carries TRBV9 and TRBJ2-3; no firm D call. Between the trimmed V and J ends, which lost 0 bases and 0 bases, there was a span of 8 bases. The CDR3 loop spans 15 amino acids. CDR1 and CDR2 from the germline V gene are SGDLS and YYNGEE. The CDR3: CASSVAVLSTDTQYF. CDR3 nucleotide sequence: TGTGCCAGCAGCGTAGCGGTTTTAAGCACAGATACGCAGTATTTT.

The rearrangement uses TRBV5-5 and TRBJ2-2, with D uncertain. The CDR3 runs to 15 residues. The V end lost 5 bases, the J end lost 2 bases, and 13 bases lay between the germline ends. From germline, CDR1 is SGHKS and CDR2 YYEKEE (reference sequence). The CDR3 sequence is CASRLILTNTGELFF. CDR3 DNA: TGTGCCAGCAGATTGATACTTACCAACACCGGGGAGCTGTTTTTT. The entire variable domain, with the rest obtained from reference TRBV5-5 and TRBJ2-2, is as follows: DAGVTQSPTHLIKTRGQQVTLRCSPISGHKSVSWYQQVLGQGPQFIFQYYEKEERGRGNFPDRFSARQFPNYSSELNVNALLLGDSALYLCASRLILTNTGELFFGEGSRLTVL.

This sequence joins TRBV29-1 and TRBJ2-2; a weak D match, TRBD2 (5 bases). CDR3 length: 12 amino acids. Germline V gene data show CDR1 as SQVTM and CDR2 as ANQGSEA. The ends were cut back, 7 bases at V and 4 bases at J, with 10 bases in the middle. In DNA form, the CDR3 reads TGCAGCGCGAGAGGGAGCACCGGGGAGCTGTTTTTT. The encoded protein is CSARGSTGELFF.